The 7 T cell receptor beta chains listed next were all sequenced from one sample in a study of shared clonotypes between healthy human individuals. This table comes from immunoSEQ multiplex PCR, and its TCRdb copy is limited to in-frame clones, with some not included. The repertoire holds some 1,400,000 clones, with roughly 95% as singletons. Sequenced input: naive CD4+ T cells sorted from blood. Subset denoted: CD45RA+ positively selected. The receptors here all came from a young man in good health.

V gene TRBV19 combines with J gene TRBJ2-1; TRBD2 aligns across 12 bases. The trim removed 5 bases at V and 4 bases at J, leaving 6 bases unmatched. CDR3 length equals 16 residues. CDR1 is LNHDA and CDR2 is SQIVND in the germline V gene (reference sequence). CDR3 amino acids: CASSLRLAGAYNEQFF. DNA for the CDR3: TGTGCCAGTAGTCTCCGACTAGCGGGAGCGTACAATGAGCAGTTCTTC.

The chain links TRBV7-9 to TRBJ2-2; no definite D call. There are 18 residues in the CDR3. V was shortened by 5 bases and J by 7 bases, with 26 bases between the two germline ends. The germline CDR1 and CDR2 sequences are SEHNR and FQNEAQ (reference sequence). This CDR3 is CASSPAGLATRISGELFF. In nucleotides, the CDR3 is TGTGCCAGCAGCCCAGCAGGTCTTGCTACGAGGATTAGCGGGGAGCTGTTTTTT.

The chain links TRBV5-1 to TRBJ2-7, with D perhaps matching TRBD1 (6 bases). The V gene's germline CDR1 is SGHRS and CDR2 YFSETQ. Trimming took off 4 bases at V and 3 bases at J, with 20 bases between the two ends. The length of the CDR3 is 16 residues. CDR3 loop: CASSAYRDTGSYEQYF. In DNA, the CDR3 is TGCGCCAGCAGCGCCTACCGGGACACCGGCAGCTACGAGCAGTACTTC. The whole variable domain, remainder taken from reference TRBV5-1 and TRBJ2-7, is KAGVTQTPRYLIKTRGQQVTLSCSPISGHRSVSWYQQTPGQGLQFLFEYFSETQRNKGNFPGRFSGRQFSNSRSEMNVSTLELGDSALYLCASSAYRDTGSYEQYFGPGTRLTVT.

The chain carries TRBV11-2 and TRBJ2-5; 13 nucleotides align to TRBD2. Trimming removed 3 bases from V and 5 bases from J; junction bases left unmatched: 6. The CDR3 contains 16 residues. Germline assignment: CDR1 SGHAT and CDR2 FQNNGV. This chain's CDR3 is CASSFRTSGRGETQYF. CDR3 coding DNA: TGTGCCAGCAGCTTTAGGACTAGCGGGAGAGGGGAGACCCAGTACTTC.

V gene TRBV6-1 combines with J gene TRBJ1-5; perhaps TRBD1 as D (6 bases). Germline assignment: CDR1 MNHNS and CDR2 SASEGT. The V end lost 4 bases, the J end lost 1 base, and 11 bases lay between the germline ends. The CDR3 has 15 amino acids. The CDR3 sequence is CASSVGRGSNQPQHF. The CDR3 nucleotides read TGTGCCAGCAGTGTGGGCAGGGGCAGCAATCAGCCCCAGCATTTT.

This clone appeared once. The chain joins TRBV7-2 to TRBJ2-7; 8 bases align to TRBD1. CDR3 length equals 14 residues. V was pared by 1 base and J by 5 bases, with 4 bases of the junction left unmatched. In germline, CDR1 is SGHTA, CDR2 FQGNSA. CDR3 in amino acids: CASSLVQGADEQYF. CDR3 DNA: TGTGCCAGCAGCTTAGTCCAGGGGGCTGACGAGCAGTACTTC. Variable domain in full (rest from reference TRBV7-2 and TRBJ2-7): GAGVSQSPSNKVTEKGKDVELRCDPISGHTALYWYRQSLGQGLEFLIYFQGNSAPDKSGLPSDRFSAERTGGSVSTLTIQRTQQEDSAVYLCASSLVQGADEQYFGPGTRLTVT.

The chain combines TRBV10-1 with TRBJ2-7, with 11 bases matching TRBD1. Per germline, CDR1 WNHNN and CDR2 SYGVQD (reference sequence). The CDR3 covers 15 residues. V lost 2 bases and J lost 6; bases outside the gene matches: 6. In DNA, the CDR3 is TGCGCCAGCAGTGAGGGACAGGGGGCGTTTAGCGAGCAGTACTTC. It encodes CASSEGQGAFSEQYF.